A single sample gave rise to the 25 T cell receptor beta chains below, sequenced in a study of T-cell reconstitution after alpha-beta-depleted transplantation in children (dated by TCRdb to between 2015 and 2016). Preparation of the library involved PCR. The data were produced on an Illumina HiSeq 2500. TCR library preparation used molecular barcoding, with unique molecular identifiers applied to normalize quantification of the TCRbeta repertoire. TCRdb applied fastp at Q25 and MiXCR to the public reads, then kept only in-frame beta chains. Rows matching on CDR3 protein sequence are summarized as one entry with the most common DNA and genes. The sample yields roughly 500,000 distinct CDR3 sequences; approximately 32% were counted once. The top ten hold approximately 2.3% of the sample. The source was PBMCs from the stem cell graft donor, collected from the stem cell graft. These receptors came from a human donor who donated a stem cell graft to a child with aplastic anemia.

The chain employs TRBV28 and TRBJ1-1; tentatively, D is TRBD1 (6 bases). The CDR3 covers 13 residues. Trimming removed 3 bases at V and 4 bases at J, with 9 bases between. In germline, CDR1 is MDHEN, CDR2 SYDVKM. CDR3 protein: CASSFDRFTEAFF. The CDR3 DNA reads TGTGCCAGCAGTTTTGACAGGTTCACTGAAGCTTTCTTT.

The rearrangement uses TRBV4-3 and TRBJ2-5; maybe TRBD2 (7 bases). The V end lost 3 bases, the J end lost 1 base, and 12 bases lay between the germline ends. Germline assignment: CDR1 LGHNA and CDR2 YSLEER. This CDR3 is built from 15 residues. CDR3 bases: TGCGCCAGCAGCCACTCCCGGGGGGCCCAAGAGACCCAGTACTTC. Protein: CASSHSRGAQETQYF.

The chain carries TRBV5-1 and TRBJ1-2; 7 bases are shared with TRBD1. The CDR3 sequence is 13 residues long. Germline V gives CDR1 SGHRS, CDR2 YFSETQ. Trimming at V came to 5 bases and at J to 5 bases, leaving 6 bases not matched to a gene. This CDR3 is CASRLDRRYGYTF. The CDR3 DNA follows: TGCGCCAGCAGACTGGACAGGAGGTATGGCTACACCTTC.

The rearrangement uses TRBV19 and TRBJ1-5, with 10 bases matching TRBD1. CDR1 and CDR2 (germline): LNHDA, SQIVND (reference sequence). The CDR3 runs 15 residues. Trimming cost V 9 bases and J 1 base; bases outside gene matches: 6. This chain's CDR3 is CASGTGELSNQPQHF. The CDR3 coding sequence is TGTGCCAGCGGGACAGGGGAACTGAGCAATCAGCCCCAGCATTTT. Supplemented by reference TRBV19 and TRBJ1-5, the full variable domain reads DGGITQSPKYLFRKEGQNVTLSCEQNLNHDAMYWYRQDPGQGLRLIYYSQIVNDFQKGDIAEGYSVSREKKESFPLTVTSAQKNPTAFYLCASGTGELSNQPQHFGDGTRLSIL.

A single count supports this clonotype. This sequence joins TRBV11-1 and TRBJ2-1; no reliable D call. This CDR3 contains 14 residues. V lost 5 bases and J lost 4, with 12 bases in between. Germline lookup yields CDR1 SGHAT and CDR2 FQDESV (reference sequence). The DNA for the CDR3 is TGTGCCAGCAGCCAAATCGGCGCTTACAATGAGCAGTTCTTC. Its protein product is CASSQIGAYNEQFF.

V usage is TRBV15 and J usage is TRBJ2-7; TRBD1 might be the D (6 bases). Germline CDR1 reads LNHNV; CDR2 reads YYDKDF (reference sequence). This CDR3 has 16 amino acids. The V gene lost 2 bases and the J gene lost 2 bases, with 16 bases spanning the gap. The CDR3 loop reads CATSRPFLRQAYEQYF. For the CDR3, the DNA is TGTGCCACCAGCAGACCCTTTCTAAGACAGGCCTACGAGCAGTACTTC.

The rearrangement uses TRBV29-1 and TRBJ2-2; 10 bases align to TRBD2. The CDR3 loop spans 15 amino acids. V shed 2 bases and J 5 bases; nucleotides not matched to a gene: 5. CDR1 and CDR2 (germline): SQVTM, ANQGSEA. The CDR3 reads CSVERLAGATGELFF. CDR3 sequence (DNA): TGCAGCGTTGAACGGCTAGCGGGAGCGACCGGGGAGCTGTTTTTT.

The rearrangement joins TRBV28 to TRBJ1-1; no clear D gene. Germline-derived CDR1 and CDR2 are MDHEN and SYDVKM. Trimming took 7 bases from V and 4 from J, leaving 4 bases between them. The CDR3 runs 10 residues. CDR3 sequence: CASISTEAFF. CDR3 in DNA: TGTGCCAGCATAAGCACTGAAGCTTTCTTT.

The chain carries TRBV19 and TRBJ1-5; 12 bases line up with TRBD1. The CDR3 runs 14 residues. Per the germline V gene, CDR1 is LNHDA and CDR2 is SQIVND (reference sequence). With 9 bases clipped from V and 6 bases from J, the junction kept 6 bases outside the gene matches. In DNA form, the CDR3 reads TGTGCCAGCCGCGGGACAGGGGGCTTTCAGCCCCAGCATTTT. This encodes CASRGTGGFQPQHF.

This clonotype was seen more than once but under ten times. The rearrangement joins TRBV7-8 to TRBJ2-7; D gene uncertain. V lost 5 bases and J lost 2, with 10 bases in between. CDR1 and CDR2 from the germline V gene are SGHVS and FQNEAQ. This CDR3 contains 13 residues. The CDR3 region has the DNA TGTGCCAGCAGCGTCACTACCACCTACGAGCAGTACTTC. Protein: CASSVTTTYEQYF.

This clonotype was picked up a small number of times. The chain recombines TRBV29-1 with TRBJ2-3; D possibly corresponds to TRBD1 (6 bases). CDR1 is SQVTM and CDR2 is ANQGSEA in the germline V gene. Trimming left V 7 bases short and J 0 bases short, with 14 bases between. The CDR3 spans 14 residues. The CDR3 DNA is TGCAGCGCACAAGAGGGGGTTAGCACAGATACGCAGTATTTT. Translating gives CSAQEGVSTDTQYF.

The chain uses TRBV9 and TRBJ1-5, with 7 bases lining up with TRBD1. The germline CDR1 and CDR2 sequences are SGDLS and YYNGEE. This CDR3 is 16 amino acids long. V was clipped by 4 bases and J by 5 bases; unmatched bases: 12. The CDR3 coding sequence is TGTGCCAGCAGCCCGGGGGGAGGGGGCGCTGATCAGCCCCAGCATTTT. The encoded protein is CASSPGGGGADQPQHF. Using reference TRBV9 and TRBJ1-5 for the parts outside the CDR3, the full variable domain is DSGVTQTPKHLITATGQRVTLRCSPRSGDLSVYWYQQSLDQGLQFLIQYYNGEERAKGNILERFSAQQFPDLHSELNLSSLELGDSALYFCASSPGGGGADQPQHFGDGTRLSIL.

This chain's CDR3 is CASSSPGTGIPEQFF. The CDR3 coding sequence is TGCGCCAGCAGCTCCCCCGGGACAGGGATTCCTGAGCAGTTCTTC. This chain links TRBV5-1 with TRBJ2-1; 9 bases align to TRBD1. The germline gives CDR1 SGHRS, CDR2 YFSETQ. The CDR3 runs to 15 residues. Trimming removed 3 bases from V and 9 bases from J; junction bases left unmatched: 10. Variable domain in full (rest from reference TRBV5-1 and TRBJ2-1): KAGVTQTPRYLIKTRGQQVTLSCSPISGHRSVSWYQQTPGQGLQFLFEYFSETQRNKGNFPGRFSGRQFSNSRSEMNVSTLELGDSALYLCASSSPGTGIPEQFFGPGTRLTVL.

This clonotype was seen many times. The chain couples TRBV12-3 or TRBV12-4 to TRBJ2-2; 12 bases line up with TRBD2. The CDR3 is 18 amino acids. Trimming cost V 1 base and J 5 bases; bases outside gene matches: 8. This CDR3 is CASSLVPTSGRKTGELFF. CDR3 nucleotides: TGTGCCAGCAGTTTAGTCCCTACTAGCGGGAGGAAGACCGGGGAGCTGTTTTTT.

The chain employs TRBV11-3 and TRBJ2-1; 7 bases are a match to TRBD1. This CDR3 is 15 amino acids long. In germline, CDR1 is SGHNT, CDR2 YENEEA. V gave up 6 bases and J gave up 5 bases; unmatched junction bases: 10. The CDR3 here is CASRHRDRPNNEQFF. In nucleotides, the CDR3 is TGTGCCAGCAGACACCGGGACAGACCGAACAATGAGCAGTTCTTC.

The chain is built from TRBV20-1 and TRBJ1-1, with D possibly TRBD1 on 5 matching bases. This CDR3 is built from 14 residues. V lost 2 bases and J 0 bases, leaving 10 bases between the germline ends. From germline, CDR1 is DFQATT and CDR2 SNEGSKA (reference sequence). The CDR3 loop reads CSARQGAMNTEAFF. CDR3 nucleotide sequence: TGCAGTGCTAGACAGGGAGCTATGAACACTGAAGCTTTCTTT.

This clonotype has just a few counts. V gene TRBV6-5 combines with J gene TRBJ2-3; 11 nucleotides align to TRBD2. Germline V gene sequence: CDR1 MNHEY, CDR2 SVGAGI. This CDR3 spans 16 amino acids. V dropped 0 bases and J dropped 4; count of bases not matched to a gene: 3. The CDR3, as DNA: TGTGCCAGCAGTTACTCCGGGACTAGCGGACCAGATACGCAGTATTTT. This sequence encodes CASSYSGTSGPDTQYF.

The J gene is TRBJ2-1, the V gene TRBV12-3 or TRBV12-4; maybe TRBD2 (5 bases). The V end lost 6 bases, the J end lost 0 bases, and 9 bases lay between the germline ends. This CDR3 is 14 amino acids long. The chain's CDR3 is CASRVASSYNEQFF. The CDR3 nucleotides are TGTGCCAGCAGGGTAGCGAGCTCCTACAATGAGCAGTTCTTC.

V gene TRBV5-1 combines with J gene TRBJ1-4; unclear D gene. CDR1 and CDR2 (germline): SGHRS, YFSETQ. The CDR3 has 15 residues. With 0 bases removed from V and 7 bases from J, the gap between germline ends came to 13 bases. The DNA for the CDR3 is TGCGCCAGCAGCTTGGGAGCCGGGATCCTTGAAAAACTGTTTTTT. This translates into CASSLGAGILEKLFF.

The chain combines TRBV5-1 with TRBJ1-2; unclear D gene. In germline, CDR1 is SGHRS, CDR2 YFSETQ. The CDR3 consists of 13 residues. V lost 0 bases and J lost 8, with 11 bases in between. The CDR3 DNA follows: TGCGCCAGCAGCTTGGCGGAACTAAACGGCTACACCTTC. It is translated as CASSLAELNGYTF.

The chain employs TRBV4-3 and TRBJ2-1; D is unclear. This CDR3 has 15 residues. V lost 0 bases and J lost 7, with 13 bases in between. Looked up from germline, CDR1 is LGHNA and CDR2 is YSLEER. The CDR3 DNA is TGCGCCAGCAGCCAAGACGTGCACGACTGGAATGAGCAGTTCTTC. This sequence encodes CASSQDVHDWNEQFF.

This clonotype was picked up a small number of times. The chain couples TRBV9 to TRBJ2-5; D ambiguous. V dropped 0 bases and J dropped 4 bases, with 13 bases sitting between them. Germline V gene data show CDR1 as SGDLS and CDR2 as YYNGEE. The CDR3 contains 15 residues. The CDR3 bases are TGTGCCAGCAGCGTAGAGGGCCACGAACGAGAGACCCAGTACTTC. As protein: CASSVEGHERETQYF.

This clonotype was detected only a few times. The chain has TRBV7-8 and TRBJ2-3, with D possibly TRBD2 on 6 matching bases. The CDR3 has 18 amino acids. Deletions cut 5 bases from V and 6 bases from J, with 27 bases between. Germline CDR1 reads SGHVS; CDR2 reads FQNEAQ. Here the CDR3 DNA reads TGTGCCAGCAGCACGCGCCCGGCCGGGACTTCCCCGCCGGATACGCAGTATTTT. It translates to CASSTRPAGTSPPDTQYF. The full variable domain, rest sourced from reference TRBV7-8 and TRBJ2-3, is GAGVSQSPRYKVAKRGQDVALRCDPISGHVSLFWYQQALGQGPEFLTYFQNEAQLDKSGLPSDRFFAERPEGSVSTLKIQRTQQEDSAVYLCASSTRPAGTSPPDTQYFGPGTRLTVL.

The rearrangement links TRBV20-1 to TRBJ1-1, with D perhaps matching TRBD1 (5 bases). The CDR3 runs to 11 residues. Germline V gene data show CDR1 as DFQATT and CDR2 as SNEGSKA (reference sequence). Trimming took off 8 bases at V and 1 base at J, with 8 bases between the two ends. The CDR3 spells CSLTANTEAFF. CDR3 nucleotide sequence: TGCAGTTTGACAGCGAACACTGAAGCTTTCTTT.

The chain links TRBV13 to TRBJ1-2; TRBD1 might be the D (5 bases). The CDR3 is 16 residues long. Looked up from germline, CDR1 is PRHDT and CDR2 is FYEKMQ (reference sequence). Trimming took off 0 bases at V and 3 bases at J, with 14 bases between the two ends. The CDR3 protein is CASSLGRPLQDYGYTF. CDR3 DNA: TGTGCCAGCAGCTTAGGCCGCCCCCTACAGGACTATGGCTACACCTTC.